The rows below give T cell receptor beta chains drawn from one sample of a study of T-cell reconstitution after alpha-beta-depleted transplantation in children. One entry per CDR3 protein results from TCRdb running MiXCR on the PCR reads. The sample shows a few hundred thousand distinct CDR3 sequences, 10% of them seen only once. The sample here was PBMCs from the stem cell graft donor, taken from the stem cell graft. The source is a human donor who donated a stem cell graft to a child with acute lymphoblastic leukemia. The CDR3 runs from the conserved cysteine through the conserved F or W. The D gene is left open where the match is weak. Some rows have no size entry. The others give once, few or many, or a class for an expanded clone.

j_call d_call clone_size v_call cdr3_nt cdr3_aa
TRBJ1-2 NA NA TRBV7-9 TGTGCCAGCAGCTTAGGAGGCGGTCATAACTATGGCTACACCTTC CASSLGGGHNYGYTF
TRBJ2-1 NA many TRBV7-3 TGTGCCAGCAGCTTACGGGGCTCCTACAATGAGCAGTTCTTC CASSLRGSYNEQFF
TRBJ2-1 TRBD1 many TRBV5-1 TGCGCCAGCAGCTTTGGGGGACAGGGATCAGGTGAGCAGTTCTTC CASSFGGQGSGEQFF
TRBJ2-3 TRBD2 many TRBV28 TGTGCCAGCATTGGGCGGGAGAATATTGGGGGGACAGATACGCAGTATTTT CASIGRENIGGTDTQYF
TRBJ2-5 NA few TRBV5-1 TGCGCCAGCAGCCTAACCGGACTCCTCCAAGAGACCCAGTACTTC CASSLTGLLQETQYF
TRBJ2-5 TRBD2 few TRBV16 TGTGCCAGCAGCCCAAGACTAGCGGGAGGCCACTCGGAGACCCAGTACTTC CASSPRLAGGHSETQYF
TRBJ2-3 TRBD2 few TRBV5-1 TGCGCCAGCAGCTTGGATCTAGCGGGAGTGACAGATACGCAGTATTTT CASSLDLAGVTDTQYF
TRBJ1-1 TRBD1 few TRBV7-2 TGTGCCAGCAGCTTTGGACAGGTCAGGTCGGGGTACACTGAAGCTTTCTTT CASSFGQVRSGYTEAFF
TRBJ2-2 TRBD2 few TRBV15 TGTGCCACCAGCATCGGACTAGCGGGAGAAACCGGGGAGCTGTTTTTT CATSIGLAGETGELFF
TRBJ1-1 NA few TRBV13 TGTGCCAGCAGCCCTCCTTGGAGGAGCAGGGAGAACACTGAAGCTTTCTTT CASSPPWRSRENTEAFF
TRBJ1-5 NA NA TRBV7-3 TGTGCCAGCAGCTTATCGGGACGGAGCAATCAGCCCCAGCATTTT CASSLSGRSNQPQHF
TRBJ2-3 NA many TRBV15 TGTGCCACCAGCAGGGCCCCGGGGACCCCCCTGGCCACAGATACGCAGTATTTT CATSRAPGTPLATDTQYF
TRBJ1-2 TRBD1 NA TRBV28 TGTGCCAGCAGTTCACAGAATCGCCGGGACAGGGATAGGTGGGTCTATGGCTACACCTTC CASSSQNRRDRDRWVYGYTF
TRBJ2-7 NA many TRBV6-2/TRBV6-3 TGTGCCAGCAGTTTTGGGACTGAGTACTTC CASSFGTEYF
TRBJ2-7 NA NA TRBV7-9 TGTGCCAGCAGCAGCACCGGGCCCCTCTACGAGCAGTACTTC CASSSTGPLYEQYF
TRBJ1-1 NA few TRBV3-1 TGTGCCAGCAGCCAAGATCGGCTCAGGGGAGGGTACAGGACTGAAGCTTTCTTT CASSQDRLRGGYRTEAFF
TRBJ2-7 NA many TRBV12-3/TRBV12-4 TGTGCCAGCACCCCGGGGTGGGTAGGCTACGAGCAGTACTTC CASTPGWVGYEQYF
TRBJ2-7 NA NA TRBV7-2 TGTGCCAGCAGCTCCATCAACGAGCAGTACTTC CASSSINEQYF
TRBJ2-5 NA NA TRBV5-1 TGCGCCAGCAGCTTGGCCGTTGTCTCCGAGACCCAGTACTTC CASSLAVVSETQYF
TRBJ2-1 NA many TRBV7-9 TGTGCCGGGGGACTTCACGAAACCAATGAGCAGTTCTTC CAGGLHETNEQFF
TRBJ2-5 NA few TRBV12-3/TRBV12-4 TGTGCCAGCAGTTTAGGGTGGGTCGAAGAGACCCAGTACTTC CASSLGWVEETQYF
TRBJ2-7 NA many TRBV27 TGTGCCAGCAGTTTATCTAGAGGGGCCTACGAGCAGTACTTC CASSLSRGAYEQYF
TRBJ1-2 NA NA TRBV12-3/TRBV12-4 TGTGCCAGCAGGGGGGGTGGCTACACCTTC CASRGGGYTF
TRBJ1-5 NA few TRBV29-1 TGCAGCACCTCGGACAGCATCAATCAGCCCCAGCATTTT CSTSDSINQPQHF
TRBJ2-3 TRBD2 NA TRBV6-1 TGTGCCAGCAAGACTAGCGGGTTCACAGATACGCAGTATTTT CASKTSGFTDTQYF
TRBJ2-7 NA few TRBV3-1 TGTGCCAGCAGCAGACAGGCATGGGGCGAGCAGTACTTC CASSRQAWGEQYF
TRBJ2-1 TRBD2 NA TRBV20-1 TGCAGTGCTAGGGGGACGTTGGTCGGGGCGGGAGACTACAATGAGCAGTTCTTC CSARGTLVGAGDYNEQFF
TRBJ1-5 TRBD1 few TRBV4-2 TGTGCCAGCAGCCCCCACGGGACAGACAATCAGCCCCAGCATTTT CASSPHGTDNQPQHF
TRBJ2-7 NA NA TRBV20-1 TGCAGTGCACGAGGGCGGATCTCCTACGAGCAGTACTTC CSARGRISYEQYF
TRBJ2-7 TRBD1 many TRBV9 TGTGCCAGCAGCGTTGACAGGGGCGAGCAGTACTTC CASSVDRGEQYF
TRBJ1-1 NA NA TRBV7-9 TGTGCCAGCAGCTTAATTAGAGGGGGAAACACTGAAGCTTTCTTT CASSLIRGGNTEAFF
TRBJ2-6 TRBD2 NA TRBV15 TGTGCCACCAGCAGAGATCGGTTAGGACTAGCGGGAGTTGGGGCCAACGGCCTGACTTTC CATSRDRLGLAGVGANGLTF
TRBJ2-4 NA few TRBV27 TGTGCCAGCCGAGGAATAGCCAAAAACATTCAGTACTTC CASRGIAKNIQYF
TRBJ1-3 NA NA TRBV5-1 TGCGCCAGCAGCTTGGAGTGGGGGGACTCTGGAAACACCATATATTTT CASSLEWGDSGNTIYF
TRBJ2-1 NA many TRBV18 TGTGCCAGCTCCCCTCTGGAGGATATGGGCTCCTACAATGAGCAGTTCTTC CASSPLEDMGSYNEQFF
TRBJ2-1 TRBD2 many TRBV5-6 TGTGCCAGCAGCTTTTTAGCGGGACTTTACAATGAGCAGTTCTTC CASSFLAGLYNEQFF
TRBJ2-5 TRBD1 few TRBV12-3/TRBV12-4 TGTGCCAGCAGAGGACAGGAAGAGACCCAGTACTTC CASRGQEETQYF
TRBJ2-2 TRBD1 few TRBV5-1 TGCGCCAGCAGCCCGACAGGGGCGGGCACCGGGGAGCTGTTTTTT CASSPTGAGTGELFF
TRBJ2-5 NA few TRBV24-1 TGTGCCACCAGTGACCCCGGACCGACAGAGACGATCCAAGAGACCCAGTACTTC CATSDPGPTETIQETQYF
TRBJ1-1 NA few TRBV6-1 TGTGCCAGCAGCCGCGGATGGGCAACTGAAGCTTTCTTT CASSRGWATEAFF
TRBJ2-7 TRBD2 NA TRBV6-5 TGTGCCAGCAGTTATCCGGGACTAGCGGGAGGCGAGCAGTACTTC CASSYPGLAGGEQYF
TRBJ2-1 NA NA TRBV9 TGTGCCAGCAGTCAGGGGGGGCAGGCCTACAATGAGCAGTTCTTC CASSQGGQAYNEQFF
TRBJ2-5 TRBD2 few TRBV28 TGTGCCAGCAGTCCCGCTAGCGGGAGGGGTCAAGAGACCCAGTACTTC CASSPASGRGQETQYF
TRBJ2-7 TRBD1 NA TRBV29-1 TGCAGCGTCCGGGACAGGGTTACCCACGAGCAGTACTTC CSVRDRVTHEQYF
TRBJ2-7 TRBD2 NA TRBV20-1 TGCAGTGCTAGCTCCCCGGGACTAGCGGGAGGTGTCTCCCTCTACGAGCAGTACTTC CSASSPGLAGGVSLYEQYF
TRBJ2-3 NA few TRBV10-3 TGTGCCATCAGTGAGTCTGCCACCACAGATACGCAGTATTTT CAISESATTDTQYF
TRBJ2-3 NA once TRBV7-9 TGTGCCAGCAGCCCCCTCCTCTGGGGCCGCACAGATCCGCAGTATTTT CASSPLLWGRTDPQYF
TRBJ1-1 NA few TRBV9 TGTGCCAGCAGCGTAGGGGGGAACGGTGAAGCTTTCTTT CASSVGGNGEAFF
TRBJ2-6 NA NA TRBV12-3/TRBV12-4 TGTGCCAGCAGTTTAGATCAGGTTGGGGCCAACGTCCTGACTTTC CASSLDQVGANVLTF
TRBJ2-7 NA many TRBV4-1 TGCGCCAGCAGCCCCGTTGGTGGGCCTACTTACGAGCAGTACTTC CASSPVGGPTYEQYF
TRBJ1-5 NA NA TRBV6-5 TGTGCCAGCAGTTACTCATCAGGGAGCAATCAGCCCCAGCATTTT CASSYSSGSNQPQHF
TRBJ2-6 NA few TRBV4-2 TGTGCCAGCAGCCAAAAATGGAGGGGGAGGAGGAACTCTGGGGCCAACGTCCTGACTTTC CASSQKWRGRRNSGANVLTF
TRBJ2-5 TRBD2 NA TRBV12-3/TRBV12-4 TGTGCCAGCAAGACTAGCGGGCAAGAGACCCAGTACTTC CASKTSGQETQYF
TRBJ2-5 NA many TRBV28 TGTGCCAGCGGTCTAGCCGACCAAGAGACCCAGTACTTC CASGLADQETQYF
TRBJ2-1 NA NA TRBV4-1 TGCGCCAGCAGCCAAGAAATCGGCCAGTACAATGAGCAGTTCTTC CASSQEIGQYNEQFF
TRBJ2-7 NA NA TRBV20-1 TGCAGTGCTGTCGGGCTCTCCTACGAGCAGTACTTC CSAVGLSYEQYF
TRBJ2-1 TRBD2 few TRBV9 TGTGCCAGCAGCGTAGTCACTAGCGGATTCAATGAGCAGTTCTTC CASSVVTSGFNEQFF
TRBJ2-2 TRBD2 NA TRBV7-8 TGTGCCAGCAGATCCGGACTAGCGGGAGTTGTCACCGGGGAGCTGTTTTTT CASRSGLAGVVTGELFF